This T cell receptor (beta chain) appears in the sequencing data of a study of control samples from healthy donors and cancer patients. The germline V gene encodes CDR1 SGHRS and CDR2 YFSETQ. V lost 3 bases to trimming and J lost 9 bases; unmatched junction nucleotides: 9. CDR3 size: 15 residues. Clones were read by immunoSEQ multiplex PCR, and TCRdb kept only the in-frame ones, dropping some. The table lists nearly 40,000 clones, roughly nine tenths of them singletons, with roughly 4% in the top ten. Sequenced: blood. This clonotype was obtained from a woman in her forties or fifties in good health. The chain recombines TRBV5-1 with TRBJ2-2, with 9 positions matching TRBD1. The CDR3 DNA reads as TGCGCCAGCAGCTCACAGGGGGCGCTTGCCAGGGAGCTGTTTTTT. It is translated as CASSSQGALARELFF.